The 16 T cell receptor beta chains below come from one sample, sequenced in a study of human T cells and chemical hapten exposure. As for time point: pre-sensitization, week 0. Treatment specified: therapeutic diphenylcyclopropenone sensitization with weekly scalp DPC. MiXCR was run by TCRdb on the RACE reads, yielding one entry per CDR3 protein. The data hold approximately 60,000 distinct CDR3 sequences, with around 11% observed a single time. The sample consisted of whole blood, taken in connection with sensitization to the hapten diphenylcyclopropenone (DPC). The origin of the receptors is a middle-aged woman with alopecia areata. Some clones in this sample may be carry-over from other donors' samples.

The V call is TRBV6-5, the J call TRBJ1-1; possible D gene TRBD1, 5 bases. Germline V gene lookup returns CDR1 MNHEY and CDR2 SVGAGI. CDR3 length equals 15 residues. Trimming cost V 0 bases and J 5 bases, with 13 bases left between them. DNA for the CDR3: TGTGCCAGCAGTTACTCGATGCAGGGCGGAACTGAAGCTTTCTTT. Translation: CASSYSMQGGTEAFF.

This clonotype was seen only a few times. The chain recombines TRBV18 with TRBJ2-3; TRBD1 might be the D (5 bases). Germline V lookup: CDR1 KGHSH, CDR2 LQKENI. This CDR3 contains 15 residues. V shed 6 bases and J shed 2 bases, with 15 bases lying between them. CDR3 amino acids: CASSVNDRPTDTQYF. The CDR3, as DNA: TGTGCCAGCTCGGTCAACGACAGACCCACAGATACGCAGTATTTT.

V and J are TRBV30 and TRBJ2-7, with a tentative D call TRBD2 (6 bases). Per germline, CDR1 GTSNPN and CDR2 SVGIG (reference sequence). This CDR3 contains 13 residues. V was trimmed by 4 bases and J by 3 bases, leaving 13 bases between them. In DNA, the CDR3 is TGTGCCTGGACCCCCAGCGGGCGCTACGAGCAGTACTTC. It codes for CAWTPSGRYEQYF.

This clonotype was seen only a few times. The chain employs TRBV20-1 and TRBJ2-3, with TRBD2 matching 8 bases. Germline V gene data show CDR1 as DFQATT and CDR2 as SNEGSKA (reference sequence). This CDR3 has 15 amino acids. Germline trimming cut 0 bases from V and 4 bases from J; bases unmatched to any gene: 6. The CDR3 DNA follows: TGCAGTGCTAGAGATCCAGCGGGAGTAGCAGATACGCAGTATTTT. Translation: CSARDPAGVADTQYF.

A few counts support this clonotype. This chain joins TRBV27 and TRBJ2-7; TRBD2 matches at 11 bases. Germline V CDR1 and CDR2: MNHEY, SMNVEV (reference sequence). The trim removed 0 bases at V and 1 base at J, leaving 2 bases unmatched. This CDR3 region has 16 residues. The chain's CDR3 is CASSLSTSGASYEQYF. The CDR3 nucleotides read TGTGCCAGCAGTTTATCGACTAGCGGGGCATCCTACGAGCAGTACTTC.

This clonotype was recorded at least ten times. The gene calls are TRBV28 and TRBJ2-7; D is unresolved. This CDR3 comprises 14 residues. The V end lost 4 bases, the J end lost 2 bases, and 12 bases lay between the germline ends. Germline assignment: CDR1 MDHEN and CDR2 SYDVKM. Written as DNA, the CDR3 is TGTGCCAGCAGTTCCCCCGCGATTGCCTACGAGCAGTACTTC. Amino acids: CASSSPAIAYEQYF.

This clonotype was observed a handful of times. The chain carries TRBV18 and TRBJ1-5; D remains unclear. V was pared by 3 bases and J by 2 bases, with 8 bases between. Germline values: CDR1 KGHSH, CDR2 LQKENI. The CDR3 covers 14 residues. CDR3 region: CASSPSRGNQPQHF. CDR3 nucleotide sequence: TGTGCCAGCTCACCGAGTCGGGGCAATCAGCCCCAGCATTTT.

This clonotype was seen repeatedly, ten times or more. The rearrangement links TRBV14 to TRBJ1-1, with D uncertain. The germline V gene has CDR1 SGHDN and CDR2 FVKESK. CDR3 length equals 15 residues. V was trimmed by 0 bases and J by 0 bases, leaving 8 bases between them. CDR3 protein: CASSQERVMNTEAFF. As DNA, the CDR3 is TGTGCCAGCAGCCAAGAAAGAGTAATGAACACTGAAGCTTTCTTT.

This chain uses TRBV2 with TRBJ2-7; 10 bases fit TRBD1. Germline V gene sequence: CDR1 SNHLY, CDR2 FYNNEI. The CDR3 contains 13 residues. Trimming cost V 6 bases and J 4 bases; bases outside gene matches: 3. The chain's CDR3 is CASRTGGGYEQYF. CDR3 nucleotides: TGTGCCAGCAGGACAGGGGGCGGTTACGAGCAGTACTTC.

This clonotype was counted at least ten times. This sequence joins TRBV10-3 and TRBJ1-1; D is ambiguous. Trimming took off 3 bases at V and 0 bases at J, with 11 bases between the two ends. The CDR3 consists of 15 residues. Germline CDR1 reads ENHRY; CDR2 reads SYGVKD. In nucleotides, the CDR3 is TGTGCCATCAGTGATGTCGGTGTCGTGAACACTGAAGCTTTCTTT. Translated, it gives CAISDVGVVNTEAFF.

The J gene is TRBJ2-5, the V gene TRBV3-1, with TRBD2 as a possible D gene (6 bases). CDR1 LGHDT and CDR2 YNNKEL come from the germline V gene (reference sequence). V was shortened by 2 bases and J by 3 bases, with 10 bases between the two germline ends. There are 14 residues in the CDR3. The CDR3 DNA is TGTGCCAGCAGCCAATTGTCGGGAGAAGAGACCCAGTACTTC. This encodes CASSQLSGEETQYF.

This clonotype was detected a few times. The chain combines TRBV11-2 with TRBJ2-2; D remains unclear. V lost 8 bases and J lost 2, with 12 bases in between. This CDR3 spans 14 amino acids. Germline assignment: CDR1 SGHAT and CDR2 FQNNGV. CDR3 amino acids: CASLAVVNTGELFF. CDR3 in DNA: TGTGCCAGCCTTGCGGTCGTAAACACCGGGGAGCTGTTTTTT.

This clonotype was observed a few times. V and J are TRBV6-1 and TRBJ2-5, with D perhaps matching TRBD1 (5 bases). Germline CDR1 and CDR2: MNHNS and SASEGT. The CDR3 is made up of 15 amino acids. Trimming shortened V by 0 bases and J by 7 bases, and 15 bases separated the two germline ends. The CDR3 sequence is CASSEAQGPVGTQYF. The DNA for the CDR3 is TGTGCCAGCAGTGAAGCGCAGGGCCCGGTGGGGACCCAGTACTTC.

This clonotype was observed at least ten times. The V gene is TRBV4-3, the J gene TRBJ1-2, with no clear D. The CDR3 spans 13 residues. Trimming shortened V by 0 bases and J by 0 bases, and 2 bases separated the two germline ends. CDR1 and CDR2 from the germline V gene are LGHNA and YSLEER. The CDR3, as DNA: TGCGCCAGCAGCCAAGACGCTAACTATGGCTACACCTTC. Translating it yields CASSQDANYGYTF.

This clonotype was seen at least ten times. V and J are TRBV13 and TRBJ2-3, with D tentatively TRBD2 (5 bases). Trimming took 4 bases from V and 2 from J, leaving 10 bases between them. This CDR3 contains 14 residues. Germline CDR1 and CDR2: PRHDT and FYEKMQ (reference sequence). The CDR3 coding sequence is TGTGCCAGCAGCTCCCCGGGGATCACAGATACGCAGTATTTT. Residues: CASSSPGITDTQYF.

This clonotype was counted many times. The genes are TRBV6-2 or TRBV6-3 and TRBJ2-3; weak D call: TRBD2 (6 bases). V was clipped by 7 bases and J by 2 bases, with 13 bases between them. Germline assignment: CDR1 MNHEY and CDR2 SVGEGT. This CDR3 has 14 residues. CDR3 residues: CASTRDSATDTQYF. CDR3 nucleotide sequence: TGTGCCAGCACACGGGACTCAGCCACAGATACGCAGTATTTT.